Reported below is one TCR beta chain. The antigen is unknown. This entry is derived from a study of T-cell reconstitution after alpha-beta-depleted transplantation in children. Preparation of the TCRbeta library was carried out with unique molecular identifiers. MiXCR, applied by TCRdb to the PCR reads, yields one record per CDR3 protein. In the table there are hundreds of thousands of distinct CDR3 sequences, around 23% of which are singletons. Study outcomes and limitations: From newly produced T cells came most of the T-cell counts and diversity one year after transplant. Reportedly, alpha-beta T cells present about two months post-transplant originated from several hundred expanded clones of graft origin. Surviving recipient T cells and intrathymic progenitors accounted for some patients' high TCRbeta diversity at day 60.

The sequence came from a boy younger than two who had a stem cell transplant for acute myeloid leukemia, so the T cells may come from the graft donor. The starting material was PBMCs, mostly from graft donor cells, obtained 360 days after TCRalphabeta/CD19-depleted stem cell transplant.

The CDR3 sequence: CATSRPDPGLAGTSYTGELFF. CDR3 sequence (DNA): TGTGCCACCAGCAGACCTGACCCGGGACTAGCGGGGACTTCCTACACCGGGGAGCTGTTTTTT. The chain has TRBV15 and TRBJ2-2, with 13 bases that match TRBD2. V lost 2 bases and J lost 3; bases outside the gene matches: 15. The CDR3 consists of 21 residues. The V gene's germline CDR1 is LNHNV and CDR2 YYDKDF (reference sequence).